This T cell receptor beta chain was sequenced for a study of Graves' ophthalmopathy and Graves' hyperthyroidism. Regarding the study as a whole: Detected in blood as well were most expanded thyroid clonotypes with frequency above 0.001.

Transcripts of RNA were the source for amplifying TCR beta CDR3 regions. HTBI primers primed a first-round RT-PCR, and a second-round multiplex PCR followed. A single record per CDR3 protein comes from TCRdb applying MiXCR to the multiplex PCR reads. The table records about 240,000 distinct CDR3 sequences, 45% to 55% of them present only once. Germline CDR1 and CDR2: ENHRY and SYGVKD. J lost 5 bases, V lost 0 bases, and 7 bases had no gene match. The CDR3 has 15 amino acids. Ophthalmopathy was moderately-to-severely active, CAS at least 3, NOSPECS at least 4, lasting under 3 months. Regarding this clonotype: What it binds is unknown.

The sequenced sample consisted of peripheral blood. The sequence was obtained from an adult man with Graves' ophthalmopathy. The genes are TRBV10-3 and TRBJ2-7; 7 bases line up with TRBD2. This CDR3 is CAISESASAGDEQYF. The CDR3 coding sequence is TGTGCCATCAGTGAGTCGGCCTCGGCGGGGGACGAGCAGTACTTC.